This section outlines one T cell receptor beta chain sequence together with its context. Its antigen remains unidentified. These data belong to a study of CD4 T cells in relation to SARS-CoV-2 and coronaviruses. Germline-derived CDR1 and CDR2 are SNHLY and FYNNEI. The CDR3 length is 14 residues. The V end was cut by 5 bases, the J end by 2 bases, with 12 bases between. Unexposed donor CD4+ T cells date from about 2011-2018, before the COVID-19 pandemic. CD4+ T cells were isolated from the cells after 10 days of culture. Sequenced by immunoSEQ multiplex PCR; TCRdb stores in-frame clones only, minus some. Among around 23,000 clones listed, around 79% were seen once.

The TCR originated in a human donor in good health. The chain links TRBV2 to TRBJ1-1, with a tentative D call TRBD1 (5 bases). Source material: CD4+ T cells from PBMCs, cultured in vitro. CDR3 sequence reads: CASSWGEGNTEAFF. CDR3 nucleotide sequence: TGTGCCAGCAGTTGGGGGGAAGGAAACACTGAAGCTTTCTTT.